The 25 T cell receptor beta chains below all came from one sample that was sequenced in a study of blood T cell repertoires in COVID-19. Some clones are missing from TCRdb's copy, which holds only in-frame ones; the method was immunoSEQ multiplex PCR. The profile shows 290,000 or so clones, roughly 90% of them singletons. Sequenced input: PBMCs or T cells enriched from blood (not recorded which). The source is a woman aged 18-30 years with acute COVID-19.

The chain uses TRBV28 and TRBJ1-2; D unclear. The CDR3 totals 14 residues. The germline V gene has CDR1 MDHEN and CDR2 SYDVKM. V was trimmed by 2 bases and J by 4 bases, leaving 11 bases between them. The CDR3, as DNA: TGTGCCAGCAGTTTAAATGTTCGCGTCTATGGCTACACCTTC. Protein: CASSLNVRVYGYTF.

This chain joins TRBV5-1 and TRBJ2-3, with 9 bases identical to TRBD2. CDR1 and CDR2 from the germline V gene are SGHRS and YFSETQ. This CDR3 is 16 amino acids long. V lost 0 bases and J lost 0; bases outside the gene matches: 2. The CDR3 here is CASSLELAGSTDTQYF. The CDR3, as DNA: TGCGCCAGCAGCTTGGAGCTAGCGGGGAGCACAGATACGCAGTATTTT. Full variable domain (rest looked up from reference TRBV5-1 and TRBJ2-3): KAGVTQTPRYLIKTRGQQVTLSCSPISGHRSVSWYQQTPGQGLQFLFEYFSETQRNKGNFPGRFSGRQFSNSRSEMNVSTLELGDSALYLCASSLELAGSTDTQYFGPGTRLTVL.

The chain couples TRBV6-1 to TRBJ1-4; a possible D gene is TRBD1 (5 bases). The CDR3 covers 15 residues. The germline V gene has CDR1 MNHNS and CDR2 SASEGT. V lost 0 bases and J 10 bases, leaving 15 bases between the germline ends. The CDR3 region is CASSEARQGGGKLFF. CDR3 nucleotide sequence: TGTGCCAGCAGTGAAGCTCGGCAGGGAGGAGGAAAACTGTTTTTT.

V and J are TRBV30 and TRBJ2-7; a possible D gene is TRBD1 (6 bases). This CDR3 is 13 amino acids long. Germline values: CDR1 GTSNPN, CDR2 SVGIG (reference sequence). The ends were cut back, 0 bases at V and 3 bases at J, with 9 bases in the middle. The chain's CDR3 is CAWSVQGFYEQYF. Here the CDR3 DNA reads TGTGCCTGGAGTGTTCAGGGGTTCTACGAGCAGTACTTC.

The chain recombines TRBV10-1 with TRBJ2-7; 9 bases are a match to TRBD1. V shed 3 bases and J 3 bases; nucleotides not matched to a gene: 9. The CDR3 loop spans 16 amino acids. Germline V lookup: CDR1 WNHNN, CDR2 SYGVQD (reference sequence). The chain's CDR3 is CASSDDRTGEVYEQYF. In DNA form, the CDR3 reads TGCGCCAGCAGTGACGACCGGACAGGGGAAGTCTACGAGCAGTACTTC.

In nucleotides, the CDR3 is TGTGCCAGCAGCGCCGGGACTGCCCAAAATGAGCAGTTCTTC. Translating gives CASSAGTAQNEQFF. The chain combines TRBV9 with TRBJ2-1, with TRBD2 as a possible D gene (6 bases). The ends were cut back, 3 bases at V and 7 bases at J, with 14 bases in the middle. This CDR3 contains 14 residues. The germline gives CDR1 SGDLS, CDR2 YYNGEE.

This sequence joins TRBV30 and TRBJ2-7; the D gene is possibly TRBD2 (6 bases). This CDR3 has 13 residues. Germline CDR1 GTSNPN, CDR2 SVGIG (reference sequence). Trimming pared 2 bases from V and 2 bases from J, leaving 10 bases between. CDR3: CAWSWGVTYEQYF. CDR3 in DNA: TGTGCCTGGAGTTGGGGGGTTACCTACGAGCAGTACTTC.

V is TRBV30 and J is TRBJ2-3, with D perhaps TRBD2 (7 bases). Trimming took off 0 bases at V and 4 bases at J, with 11 bases between the two ends. Germline CDR1 GTSNPN, CDR2 SVGIG (reference sequence). The CDR3 is made up of 14 amino acids. The CDR3 here is CAWSVGGGADTQYF. The CDR3 DNA is TGTGCCTGGAGTGTAGGGGGAGGGGCAGATACGCAGTATTTT.

The chain is built from TRBV7-8 and TRBJ1-2; D is ambiguous. Germline V gene data show CDR1 as SGHVS and CDR2 as FQNEAQ. The CDR3 has 14 residues. With 4 bases removed from V and 7 bases from J, the gap between germline ends came to 16 bases. CDR3 loop: CASSSGRGSGGYTF. In DNA form, the CDR3 reads TGTGCCAGCAGCTCTGGACGAGGGTCGGGTGGCTACACCTTC.

The J gene is TRBJ1-1, the V gene TRBV5-1; a weak D match, TRBD1 (5 bases). The CDR3 sequence is 14 residues long. The germline V gene encodes CDR1 SGHRS and CDR2 YFSETQ. Trimming removed 3 bases from V and 7 bases from J, with 16 bases in between. This CDR3 is CASSWGGYLREAFF. Written as DNA, the CDR3 is TGCGCCAGCAGCTGGGGCGGATACTTACGTGAAGCTTTCTTT. The full variable domain, with the rest looked up from reference TRBV5-1 and TRBJ1-1, is KAGVTQTPRYLIKTRGQQVTLSCSPISGHRSVSWYQQTPGQGLQFLFEYFSETQRNKGNFPGRFSGRQFSNSRSEMNVSTLELGDSALYLCASSWGGYLREAFFGQGTRLTVV.

V gene TRBV27 combines with J gene TRBJ2-7; unclear D gene. Trimming removed 4 bases from V and 0 bases from J, with 13 bases in between. The length of the CDR3 is 15 residues. The germline gives CDR1 MNHEY, CDR2 SMNVEV (reference sequence). CDR3 coding DNA: TGTGCCAGCAGTTCACATCGAGGTAGCTCCTACGAGCAGTACTTC. Amino acid sequence: CASSSHRGSSYEQYF.

The chain recombines TRBV5-1 with TRBJ1-1, with 7 bases identical to TRBD1. CDR1 SGHRS and CDR2 YFSETQ come from the germline V gene. After removal of 4 bases from V and 9 bases from J, the junction contained 9 bases not matched to a gene. The CDR3 spans 13 residues. CDR3 sequence reads: CASSGTGEWQAFF. The CDR3, as DNA: TGCGCCAGCAGCGGAACAGGGGAATGGCAAGCTTTCTTT.

CDR3 sequence: CSDFGQGGYTF. The CDR3 nucleotides are TGCAGCGACTTTGGACAGGGTGGCTACACCTTC. V and J are TRBV29-1 and TRBJ1-2, with 8 positions matching TRBD1. There are 11 residues in the CDR3. V was clipped by 7 bases and J by 7 bases; unmatched bases: 5. CDR1 and CDR2 from the germline V gene are SQVTM and ANQGSEA.

The chain has TRBV6-6 and TRBJ2-7, with 7 nucleotides matching TRBD2. This CDR3 has 14 amino acids. Germline V gene lookup returns CDR1 MNHNY and CDR2 SVGAGI (reference sequence). V gave up 4 bases and J gave up 7 bases; unmatched junction bases: 10. The CDR3 DNA is TGTGCCAGCAGTTCGAAAGCGGGGTCCGTAGAGCAGTACTTC. Protein product: CASSSKAGSVEQYF.

The chain links TRBV6-6 to TRBJ2-7, with D possibly TRBD1 on 6 matching bases. Germline V gene data show CDR1 as MNHNY and CDR2 as SVGAGI (reference sequence). The CDR3 loop spans 15 amino acids. Trimming stripped 6 bases from V and 0 bases from J, with 15 bases between. As DNA, the CDR3 is TGTGCCAGCAGGGACCCTACAGGGAACTCCTACGAGCAGTACTTC. Its translation: CASRDPTGNSYEQYF.

The gene calls are TRBV18 and TRBJ2-1; 7 bases fit TRBD2. The CDR3 is 16 amino acids. CDR1 is KGHSH, CDR2 LQKENI, per germline. The V segment lost 8 bases and the J segment 10 bases; nucleotides outside the gene matches: 20. DNA for the CDR3: TGTGCCAGCCGCCTTCATCTAGCGGTCCCTTTGGGCGAGCAGTTCTTC. It translates to CASRLHLAVPLGEQFF.

The rearrangement joins TRBV5-1 to TRBJ1-4; D ambiguous. Trimming removed 7 bases from V and 3 bases from J, with 10 bases in between. CDR3 size: 13 residues. CDR1 SGHRS and CDR2 YFSETQ come from the germline V gene. In DNA, the CDR3 is TGCGCCAGCGGCCGGGAGGCTAATGAAAAACTGTTTTTT. Translating gives CASGREANEKLFF.

This clone has a single count. The chain joins TRBV15 to TRBJ1-5; 9 nucleotides line up with TRBD1. J gave up 4 bases and V 2 bases, and 6 bases lay outside the gene matches. Germline CDR1 and CDR2: LNHNV and YYDKDF (reference sequence). The CDR3 covers 16 residues. The CDR3 sequence: CATSRSGTGLNQPQHF. The CDR3 DNA follows: TGTGCCACCAGCAGATCCGGGACAGGGTTAAATCAGCCCCAGCATTTT.

This chain connects TRBV9 to TRBJ2-6, with 7 bases identical to TRBD2. The V segment lost 3 bases and the J segment 0 bases; nucleotides outside the gene matches: 9. This CDR3 has 18 amino acids. CDR1 is SGDLS, CDR2 YYNGEE, per germline. CDR3 sequence (DNA): TGTGCCAGCAGCGGAGGTTCGCGGGGGACCTCTGGGGCCAACGTCCTGACTTTC. Translation gives CASSGGSRGTSGANVLTF.

A remark on this clone: Additional DNA sequences in this sample encode the identical CDR3. The rearrangement joins TRBV27 to TRBJ1-2; TRBD1 agrees at 8 bases. The CDR3 loop spans 14 amino acids. V shed 4 bases and J 4 bases; nucleotides not matched to a gene: 5. Germline CDR1 MNHEY, CDR2 SMNVEV (reference sequence). CDR3 coding DNA: TGTGCCAGCAGTTCATCAGGGGGCGGCTATGGCTACACCTTC. Its translation: CASSSSGGGYGYTF.

The chain links TRBV3-1 (or the pseudogene TRBV3-2) to TRBJ1-3; 7 nucleotides agree with TRBD1. The V gene end was trimmed by 0 bases and the J gene end by 2 bases; junction bases not matched to a gene: 1. The CDR3 runs to 15 residues. Per the germline V gene, CDR1 is LGHDT and CDR2 is YNNKEL (reference sequence). Written as DNA, the CDR3 is TGTGCCAGCAGCCAAGAACAGGGGACTGGAAACACCATATATTTT. This encodes CASSQEQGTGNTIYF.

This sequence joins TRBV7-9 and TRBJ1-2; 10 positions agree with TRBD1. Germline CDR1 is SEHNR and CDR2 is FQNEAQ (reference sequence). Trimming cost V 2 bases and J 0 bases; bases outside gene matches: 9. This CDR3 is built from 18 residues. CDR3 sequence (DNA): TGTGCCAGCAGCTTATGGGGCCTGACAGGGGGCTCTAACTATGGCTACACCTTC. Protein product: CASSLWGLTGGSNYGYTF.

The chain carries TRBV19 and TRBJ2-3, with D uncertain. The CDR3 sequence is 13 residues long. Germline V CDR1 and CDR2: LNHDA, SQIVND (reference sequence). Trimming removed 11 bases from V and 3 bases from J, with 15 bases in between. CDR3 bases: TGTGCCTCAACCCCCCCCGAGACAGATACGCAGTATTTT. Protein product: CASTPPETDTQYF.

The chain employs TRBV18 and TRBJ1-2, with a tentative D call TRBD1 (5 bases). The CDR3 loop spans 13 amino acids. CDR1 and CDR2 (germline): KGHSH, LQKENI. V dropped 4 bases and J dropped 5 bases, with 11 bases sitting between them. The CDR3 bases are TGTGCCAGCTCACTCCAAGACAGTTATGGCTACACCTTC. Protein sequence: CASSLQDSYGYTF.

The chain couples TRBV3-1 (or the pseudogene TRBV3-2) to TRBJ2-5; 8 bases fit TRBD2. The length of the CDR3 is 17 residues. V lost 5 bases to trimming and J lost 5 bases; unmatched junction nucleotides: 16. Germline V gene sequence: CDR1 LGHDT, CDR2 YNNKEL (reference sequence). The CDR3 reads CASSSSQSGGAWETQYF. The CDR3 coding sequence is TGTGCCAGCAGCTCGTCGCAGAGCGGGGGCGCTTGGGAGACCCAGTACTTC.